The present T cell receptor beta chain was sequenced within a study of cytomegalovirus exposure and HLA in healthy donors. The CDR3 is made up of 13 amino acids. The germline V and J ends were trimmed by 2 bases and 4 bases, with 7 bases remaining between them. Germline lookup yields CDR1 MRHNA and CDR2 SNTAGT. Overall study results and limits: The authors enumerated some 170 TCR beta chains as linked to cytomegalovirus.

With 60 Vbeta and 13 Jbeta primers, the PCR was carried out. Repertoires were generated with immunoSEQ multiplex PCR, while TCRdb's copy carries only in-frame clones and drops some. The sample records about 160,000 clones, 70% to 90% being singletons. Points on this clone: Its target is unknown.

This clonotype originated in a man between 18 and 35 years old in good health and CMV-seropositive. The sequenced sample consisted of PBMCs. The V and J genes are TRBV6-4 and TRBJ2-3, with D perhaps TRBD2 (6 bases). The CDR3 nucleotides are TGTGCCAGCAGTGACAGCGGGTCAGATACGCAGTATTTT. This gives the protein CASSDSGSDTQYF.